The 15 T cell receptor beta chains below all came from one sample that was sequenced in a study of T cell responses to AZD1222 COVID-19 vaccine. The data were produced by immunoSEQ multiplex PCR, yet TCRdb's version contains in-frame clones alone and is incomplete. The sample consists of nearly 110,000 clones, approximately 90% of them appearing once. The sample here was peripheral blood, taken on day 0 of AZD1222 vaccination. The source is an adult in good health.

The gene calls are TRBV12-3 or TRBV12-4 and TRBJ1-5; no reliable D call. This CDR3 comprises 13 residues. Between the trimmed V and J ends, which lost 2 bases and 3 bases, there was a span of 5 bases. The CDR3 sequence: CASSLSSNQPQHF. For the CDR3, the DNA is TGTGCCAGCAGTTTATCCTCCAATCAGCCCCAGCATTTT.

The chain uses TRBV6-6 and TRBJ2-7; 9 positions agree with TRBD1. Germline values: CDR1 MNHNY, CDR2 SVGAGI (reference sequence). This CDR3 region has 12 residues. The V and J ends lost 6 bases and 8 bases, in that order; junction bases with no gene match: 5. The CDR3 DNA follows: TGTGCCAGCAGGCCGGGACAGGGCCAGCAGTACTTC. It yields the protein CASRPGQGQQYF.

The rearrangement links TRBV2 to TRBJ1-2; TRBD1 is a possible D gene (6 bases). The CDR3 is made up of 12 amino acids. Trimming shortened V by 6 bases and J by 4 bases, and 9 bases separated the two germline ends. Germline V CDR1 and CDR2: SNHLY, FYNNEI. The CDR3 region is CASSLQGYGYTF. As DNA, the CDR3 is TGTGCCAGCAGCCTACAGGGCTATGGCTACACCTTC.

The chain uses TRBV10-1 and TRBJ1-1; TRBD1 might be the D (6 bases). CDR1 WNHNN and CDR2 SYGVQD come from the germline V gene (reference sequence). Between the trimmed V and J ends, which lost 6 bases and 7 bases, there was a span of 21 bases. This CDR3 spans 15 amino acids. CDR3 sequence: CASSPSQTGTFEAFF. CDR3 DNA sequence: TGCGCCAGCAGCCCCTCCCAGACTGGGACATTTGAAGCTTTCTTT.

This rearrangement joins TRBV7-9 to TRBJ2-7; TRBD2 aligns across 8 bases. Germline assignment: CDR1 SEHNR and CDR2 FQNEAQ (reference sequence). V was clipped by 5 bases and J by 6 bases; unmatched bases: 15. This CDR3 has 16 amino acids. CDR3 loop: CASSRMGSGVGSEQYF. The CDR3 DNA reads as TGTGCCAGCAGCCGGATGGGTAGCGGGGTAGGGAGCGAGCAGTACTTC.

This clone appeared a few times. The chain combines TRBV25-1 with TRBJ2-1; D possibly corresponds to TRBD2 (5 bases). V dropped 3 bases and J dropped 10 bases, with 10 bases sitting between them. The CDR3 extends over 12 amino acids. The V gene's germline CDR1 is MGHDK and CDR2 SYGVNS. CDR3 sequence: CASSEGRMEQFF. In nucleotides, the CDR3 is TGTGCCAGCAGTGAGGGGAGAATGGAGCAGTTCTTC. Looking up the rest from reference TRBV25-1 and TRBJ2-1 gives the full variable domain: EADIYQTPRYLVIGTGKKITLECSQTMGHDKMYWYQQDPGMELHLIHYSYGVNSTEKGDLSSESTVSRIRTEHFPLTLESARPSHTSQYLCASSEGRMEQFFGPGTRLTVL.

The chain combines TRBV20-1 with TRBJ1-1; no firm D call. Germline CDR1 is DFQATT and CDR2 is SNEGSKA (reference sequence). This CDR3 region has 14 residues. Trimming took 3 bases from V and 2 from J, leaving 13 bases between them. CDR3 amino acids: CSASPWGVNTEAFF. CDR3 sequence (DNA): TGCAGTGCTAGTCCCTGGGGAGTAAACACTGAAGCTTTCTTT.

The sample holds a few counts of this clone. The rearrangement uses TRBV7-2 and TRBJ1-2; D gene ambiguous. Trimming stripped 4 bases from V and 4 bases from J, with 22 bases between. The CDR3 runs to 17 residues. Germline CDR1 and CDR2: SGHTA and FQGNSA. CDR3 in DNA: TGTGCCAGCAGCTCCCGGCGGGGATTTGGCTCCTCCTATGGCTACACCTTC. This codes for CASSSRRGFGSSYGYTF.

The chain recombines TRBV24-1 with TRBJ2-1, with 10 bases identical to TRBD2. Trimming cost V 4 bases and J 8 bases; bases outside gene matches: 4. Germline loops: CDR1 KGHDR, CDR2 SFDVKD. The CDR3 is 14 amino acids. The CDR3 loop reads CATSESGGADEQFF. Here the CDR3 DNA reads TGTGCCACCAGTGAGAGCGGGGGGGCCGATGAGCAGTTCTTC.

The genes are TRBV13 and TRBJ1-1; D possibly corresponds to TRBD1 (5 bases). CDR1 and CDR2 from the germline V gene are PRHDT and FYEKMQ (reference sequence). V lost 1 base and J lost 5, with 11 bases in between. This CDR3 has 14 amino acids. The CDR3 DNA follows: TGTGCCAGCAGCTTAGAGGCAGGGAGGACTGAAGCTTTCTTT. Its translation is CASSLEAGRTEAFF.

As DNA, the CDR3 is TGCAGTGCTCGTGGGACAGGGACCAATCAGCCCCAGCATTTT. Its protein product is CSARGTGTNQPQHF. J is TRBJ1-5 and V is TRBV20-1, with 9 nucleotides matching TRBD1. From germline, CDR1 is DFQATT and CDR2 SNEGSKA (reference sequence). The CDR3 consists of 14 residues. J gave up 3 bases and V 5 bases, and 5 bases lay outside the gene matches.

The table lists this clone with a count of one. CDR3 in amino acids: CSVRGASYGYTF. The CDR3 DNA is TGCAGCGTTCGAGGGGCCTCCTATGGCTACACCTTC. The chain couples TRBV29-1 to TRBJ1-2, with TRBD1 as a possible D gene (5 bases). CDR1 and CDR2 (germline): SQVTM, ANQGSEA. This CDR3 has 12 amino acids. V gave up 5 bases and J gave up 4 bases, with 11 bases separating them.

The rearrangement uses TRBV29-1 and TRBJ2-3; 10 positions agree with TRBD2. Germline CDR1 SQVTM, CDR2 ANQGSEA. This CDR3 is built from 12 residues. V dropped 5 bases and J dropped 4; count of bases not matched to a gene: 0. CDR3 nucleotide sequence: TGCAGCGTTAGCGGGAGGGCAGATACGCAGTATTTT. Translated: CSVSGRADTQYF.

This clone was picked up one time. This CDR3 reads CASSQEDSYEQYF. DNA for the CDR3: TGCGCCAGCAGCCAAGAGGATTCCTACGAGCAGTACTTC. The chain couples TRBV4-3 to TRBJ2-7; the D is unclear. The germline V gene has CDR1 LGHNA and CDR2 YSLEER. Trimming cost V 0 bases and J 1 base, with 4 bases left between them. The CDR3 length is 13 residues.

The gene calls are TRBV5-1 and TRBJ2-1; 10 nucleotides agree with TRBD2. This CDR3 comprises 15 residues. Germline-derived CDR1 and CDR2 are SGHRS and YFSETQ. The V segment lost 4 bases and the J segment 3 bases; nucleotides outside the gene matches: 4. The CDR3 bases are TGCGCCAGCAGCCCCATAGCGGGGGGCTACAATGAGCAGTTCTTC. Amino acids: CASSPIAGGYNEQFF. The full variable domain, its missing parts supplied by reference TRBV5-1 and TRBJ2-1, is KAGVTQTPRYLIKTRGQQVTLSCSPISGHRSVSWYQQTPGQGLQFLFEYFSETQRNKGNFPGRFSGRQFSNSRSEMNVSTLELGDSALYLCASSPIAGGYNEQFFGPGTRLTVL.